This is a list of T cell receptor beta chains from one sample in a study of CD8+ T cells in alopecia areata. Clones were sequenced by immunoSEQ multiplex PCR, and TCRdb holds only the in-frame ones, with some missing. The sample contains roughly 120,000 clones, 50% to 75% of which appear only once. Sequenced here: CD8+ T cells sorted from blood, sampled at week 24, from a patient treated with tofacitinib. Receptor source: a human donor with alopecia areata. The CDR3 runs from the conserved cysteine through the conserved F or W. Each record gives: CDR3 DNA, CDR3 protein, clone size, D gene, V gene, J gene. The D gene is left open where the match is weak. Size tells how often a clone was seen (once, few, many) or the class of an expanded clone, and some rows leave it out.

cdr3_nt: TGTGCCAGCAGCTCTTGGGTTGATTTTAACTATGGCTACACCTTC; cdr3_aa: CASSSWVDFNYGYTF; clone_size: -; d_call: -; v_call: TRBV5-6; j_call: TRBJ1-2
cdr3_nt: TGCAGCGTTGAAGAGGGGACCAATGAGCAGTTCTTC; cdr3_aa: CSVEEGTNEQFF; clone_size: few; d_call: -; v_call: TRBV29-1; j_call: TRBJ2-1
cdr3_nt: TGTGCCAGCAGTGAATCCGCAGATAACTATGGCTACACCTTC; cdr3_aa: CASSESADNYGYTF; clone_size: -; d_call: -; v_call: TRBV25-1; j_call: TRBJ1-2
cdr3_nt: TGTGCCAGCAGCTTAGAATCGGGCGCCCAAGAGACCCAGTACTTC; cdr3_aa: CASSLESGAQETQYF; clone_size: few; d_call: -; v_call: TRBV11-2; j_call: TRBJ2-5
cdr3_nt: TGTGCCAGCAGCTCCGGATCCGGGACCCCTATTCAAGAGACCCAGTACTTC; cdr3_aa: CASSSGSGTPIQETQYF; clone_size: -; d_call: -; v_call: TRBV5-6; j_call: TRBJ2-5
cdr3_nt: TGTGCCAGCAGCGGTCCGGGACAGGCTATCGAAGCTTTCTTT; cdr3_aa: CASSGPGQAIEAFF; clone_size: -; d_call: TRBD1; v_call: TRBV5-6; j_call: TRBJ1-1
cdr3_nt: TGTGCCTGGAGCGCACTAGCGGGGTACGAGCAGTACTTC; cdr3_aa: CAWSALAGYEQYF; clone_size: -; d_call: TRBD2; v_call: TRBV30; j_call: TRBJ2-7
cdr3_nt: TGTGCCAGCAGTTCCTCCGACCAAGAGACCCAGTACTTC; cdr3_aa: CASSSSDQETQYF; clone_size: few; d_call: -; v_call: TRBV6-5; j_call: TRBJ2-5
cdr3_nt: TGCAGCGCCGAGAACACCGGGGAGCTGTTTTTT; cdr3_aa: CSAENTGELFF; clone_size: -; d_call: -; v_call: TRBV29-1; j_call: TRBJ2-2
cdr3_nt: TGTGCCAGCAGCTCATATAGCGGGGGGACCTACGAGCAGTACTTC; cdr3_aa: CASSSYSGGTYEQYF; clone_size: -; d_call: TRBD2; v_call: TRBV11-2; j_call: TRBJ2-7
cdr3_nt: TGTGCCAGCAGTTTAACGGGGGGCTATGGCTACACCTTC; cdr3_aa: CASSLTGGYGYTF; clone_size: -; d_call: -; v_call: TRBV27; j_call: TRBJ1-2
cdr3_nt: TGTGCCAGCTCTTACAGGGGAGTCGAACAGTTCTTC; cdr3_aa: CASSYRGVEQFF; clone_size: -; d_call: TRBD1; v_call: TRBV18; j_call: TRBJ2-1
cdr3_nt: TGTGCCAGCAGCTCCCGGGACGGCGAGCAGTACTTC; cdr3_aa: CASSSRDGEQYF; clone_size: -; d_call: -; v_call: TRBV13; j_call: TRBJ2-7
cdr3_nt: TGTGCCTGGAGTGGAGGGATGGACTATGGCTACACCTTC; cdr3_aa: CAWSGGMDYGYTF; clone_size: -; d_call: -; v_call: TRBV30; j_call: TRBJ1-2
cdr3_nt: TGTGCCAGCAGTTACTCGACAAGGGCTTCCTACGAGCAGTACTTC; cdr3_aa: CASSYSTRASYEQYF; clone_size: -; d_call: -; v_call: TRBV6-5; j_call: TRBJ2-7
cdr3_nt: TGCAGCGTGGGGCCGGGGGAAGGCGGGTATGGCTACACCTTC; cdr3_aa: CSVGPGEGGYGYTF; clone_size: -; d_call: -; v_call: TRBV29-1; j_call: TRBJ1-2
cdr3_nt: TGTGCCGGCGACAGGGAGTGGTCGGAGGGCTACACCTTC; cdr3_aa: CAGDREWSEGYTF; clone_size: -; d_call: TRBD1; v_call: TRBV30; j_call: TRBJ1-2
cdr3_nt: TGTGCCAGCAGCCTGGGACGGGCGGTCTCCTACGAGCAGTACTTC; cdr3_aa: CASSLGRAVSYEQYF; clone_size: -; d_call: -; v_call: TRBV13; j_call: TRBJ2-7
cdr3_nt: TGTGCCAGCAGACCGCCGACAGGGAATACGCAGTATTTT; cdr3_aa: CASRPPTGNTQYF; clone_size: -; d_call: TRBD1; v_call: TRBV7-9; j_call: TRBJ2-3
cdr3_nt: TGTGCCAGCAGTTACACAGGGGGCGAGCAGTACTTC; cdr3_aa: CASSYTGGEQYF; clone_size: few; d_call: TRBD1; v_call: TRBV7-9; j_call: TRBJ2-7
cdr3_nt: TGTGCCACCGACGGTGCTAACTATGGCTACACCTTC; cdr3_aa: CATDGANYGYTF; clone_size: -; d_call: -; v_call: TRBV2; j_call: TRBJ1-2
cdr3_nt: TGTGCCAGCAGCTTCCGGGTTTATGAGCAGTTCTTC; cdr3_aa: CASSFRVYEQFF; clone_size: -; d_call: -; v_call: TRBV5-6; j_call: TRBJ2-1
cdr3_nt: TGCAGTGCACGACTAGTGGATACGCAGTATTTT; cdr3_aa: CSARLVDTQYF; clone_size: -; d_call: -; v_call: TRBV20-1; j_call: TRBJ2-3
cdr3_nt: TGTGCCAGCAGTCCGTCGGGGCCCGACTTCTATGGCTACACCTTC; cdr3_aa: CASSPSGPDFYGYTF; clone_size: -; d_call: -; v_call: TRBV6-6; j_call: TRBJ1-2
cdr3_nt: TGTGCCAGCAGCGTAAGCCGGGCCAATCTTGAGGAGACCCAGTACTTC; cdr3_aa: CASSVSRANLEETQYF; clone_size: -; d_call: -; v_call: TRBV9; j_call: TRBJ2-5
cdr3_nt: TGCGCCAGCAGCCAAGATCGAACAGGGGGGAACACCGGGGAGCTGTTTTTT; cdr3_aa: CASSQDRTGGNTGELFF; clone_size: few; d_call: TRBD1; v_call: TRBV4-1; j_call: TRBJ2-2
cdr3_nt: TGTGCCAGCAGCGAGGGGGGAGCCCGGGAAGCTTTCTTT; cdr3_aa: CASSEGGAREAFF; clone_size: -; d_call: -; v_call: TRBV9; j_call: TRBJ1-1
cdr3_nt: TGTGCCAGCAGCGTTGACAGGGAAACTAATGAAAAACTGTTTTTT; cdr3_aa: CASSVDRETNEKLFF; clone_size: -; d_call: TRBD1; v_call: TRBV6-5; j_call: TRBJ1-4
cdr3_nt: TGCAGCGTTCTGATACTTGGGGAAGCTTTCTTT; cdr3_aa: CSVLILGEAFF; clone_size: -; d_call: -; v_call: TRBV29-1; j_call: TRBJ1-1
cdr3_nt: TGTGCCAGCAGTTACGAAGGCAATGAGCAGTTCTTC; cdr3_aa: CASSYEGNEQFF; clone_size: -; d_call: -; v_call: TRBV6-5; j_call: TRBJ2-1
cdr3_nt: TGTGCCAGCAGCCAAGAGGGAGGGACGACTAATGAAAAACTGTTTTTT; cdr3_aa: CASSQEGGTTNEKLFF; clone_size: -; d_call: -; v_call: TRBV4-2; j_call: TRBJ1-4
cdr3_nt: TGTGCCAGCAGTCCCTCAGGGTTCTATGGCTACACCTTC; cdr3_aa: CASSPSGFYGYTF; clone_size: -; d_call: -; v_call: TRBV27; j_call: TRBJ1-2
cdr3_nt: TGTGCCAGCAGCTTAGTTGATGAGCAGTTCTTC; cdr3_aa: CASSLVDEQFF; clone_size: -; d_call: -; v_call: TRBV11-2; j_call: TRBJ2-1
cdr3_nt: TGTGCCAGCAGCAACCGACAGGGAGGTGGCACTGAAGCTTTCTTT; cdr3_aa: CASSNRQGGGTEAFF; clone_size: -; d_call: TRBD1; v_call: TRBV11-2; j_call: TRBJ1-1
cdr3_nt: TGCGCCAGCAGCTTGGACCCGGGCCCACTCTACGAGCAGTACTTC; cdr3_aa: CASSLDPGPLYEQYF; clone_size: -; d_call: -; v_call: TRBV5-1; j_call: TRBJ2-7
cdr3_nt: TGTGCCAGCAGCTCGGACAGGGGGCACACCGGGGAGCTGTTTTTT; cdr3_aa: CASSSDRGHTGELFF; clone_size: -; d_call: TRBD1; v_call: TRBV7-9; j_call: TRBJ2-2
cdr3_nt: TGTGCCAGTAGTGTCGACAGAGTCAATCAGCCCCAGCATTTT; cdr3_aa: CASSVDRVNQPQHF; clone_size: -; d_call: -; v_call: TRBV19; j_call: TRBJ1-5
cdr3_nt: TGTGCCAGCAGTGAACAGGGCTATGGCTACACCTTC; cdr3_aa: CASSEQGYGYTF; clone_size: -; d_call: -; v_call: TRBV25-1; j_call: TRBJ1-2
cdr3_nt: TGTGCCAGCAGCTGGACAGGGGGCTCCTATGGCTACACCTTC; cdr3_aa: CASSWTGGSYGYTF; clone_size: -; d_call: TRBD1; v_call: TRBV27; j_call: TRBJ1-2
cdr3_nt: TGTGCCAGCACGGACTCCTACGAGCAGTACTTC; cdr3_aa: CASTDSYEQYF; clone_size: -; d_call: -; v_call: TRBV5-6; j_call: TRBJ2-7
cdr3_nt: TGTGCCATCAAGGTAGACAGTTCGACTGAAGCTTTCTTT; cdr3_aa: CAIKVDSSTEAFF; clone_size: -; d_call: -; v_call: TRBV10-3; j_call: TRBJ1-1
cdr3_nt: TGTGCCATCAAGAAGGCAACAACGGAGACCCAGTACTTC; cdr3_aa: CAIKKATTETQYF; clone_size: -; d_call: -; v_call: TRBV6-9; j_call: TRBJ2-5
cdr3_nt: TGCAGCGTTGAAGATCGTTCGGGATACGAGCAGTACTTC; cdr3_aa: CSVEDRSGYEQYF; clone_size: -; d_call: -; v_call: TRBV29-1; j_call: TRBJ2-7
cdr3_nt: TGTGCCAGCAGCTTATCGGAGACTAGCCTAGGGCCAGATACGCAGTATTTT; cdr3_aa: CASSLSETSLGPDTQYF; clone_size: -; d_call: TRBD2; v_call: TRBV13; j_call: TRBJ2-3
cdr3_nt: TGTGCCAGCAGTTACTTGGAGCAGAGGGGCACTGAAGCTTTCTTT; cdr3_aa: CASSYLEQRGTEAFF; clone_size: few; d_call: -; v_call: TRBV6-5; j_call: TRBJ1-1
cdr3_nt: TGTGCCAGCAGCTTAGCACTAGCGGGAATCGAGCAGTACTTC; cdr3_aa: CASSLALAGIEQYF; clone_size: -; d_call: TRBD2; v_call: TRBV13; j_call: TRBJ2-7
cdr3_nt: TGTGCCAGCAGCATCTTAGGACAGGCCGGGGAGCTGTTTTTT; cdr3_aa: CASSILGQAGELFF; clone_size: -; d_call: TRBD1; v_call: TRBV7-8; j_call: TRBJ2-2
cdr3_nt: TGCAGCGTTGATTACAATGAGCAGTTCTTC; cdr3_aa: CSVDYNEQFF; clone_size: few; d_call: -; v_call: TRBV29-1; j_call: TRBJ2-1
cdr3_nt: TGCGCCAGCAGCCGCGCGCCCTCAGGGGGCGGCTACGAGCAGTACTTC; cdr3_aa: CASSRAPSGGGYEQYF; clone_size: -; d_call: TRBD1; v_call: TRBV4-1; j_call: TRBJ2-7
cdr3_nt: TGTGCCAGCAGTGATATTGCGGGAAGCACAGATACGCAGTATTTT; cdr3_aa: CASSDIAGSTDTQYF; clone_size: few; d_call: -; v_call: TRBV6-6; j_call: TRBJ2-3
cdr3_nt: TGCGCCAGCAGCCCCAGTATTCAGGGCGGGGGCAATCAGCCCCAGCATTTT; cdr3_aa: CASSPSIQGGGNQPQHF; clone_size: -; d_call: -; v_call: TRBV4-1; j_call: TRBJ1-5
cdr3_nt: TGTGCCAGCAGCTTAATGAGGACGGATTACTATGGCTACACCTTC; cdr3_aa: CASSLMRTDYYGYTF; clone_size: -; d_call: -; v_call: TRBV11-2; j_call: TRBJ1-2
cdr3_nt: TGTGCCAGCAGTTACTTGGGAGCGGGGGAGCAGTTCTTC; cdr3_aa: CASSYLGAGEQFF; clone_size: -; d_call: TRBD2; v_call: TRBV6-5; j_call: TRBJ2-1
cdr3_nt: TGTGCCAGCAGCCGACAGGGCAGCAATCAGCCCCAGCATTTT; cdr3_aa: CASSRQGSNQPQHF; clone_size: -; d_call: TRBD1; v_call: TRBV6-5; j_call: TRBJ1-5